The entry below describes one T cell receptor beta chain. The antigen it binds to is not known. Base qualities are not at hand, and no much larger clone is one base apart. This sample is part of a study of blood T cells in healthy people across ages (dated by TCRdb to the mid-2010s). The study in broad terms: In model experiments, roughly one uniquely barcoded TCR beta cDNA molecule per two T cells was captured by template switching. The study analyzed two additional independent replicas of 1 million unique cDNA reads from the same blood draw for two donors, one aged 18 to 29 and one aged 80 or older. Four age groups were formed from the donors: young (average about 16 years), middle-aged (around 39), aged (under 70) and long-lived (roughly 88). To track age-related changes in TCR beta repertoire diversity, the study relied on deep sequencing normalized with unique cDNA molecular identifiers.

The roughly 37 donors, aged about 6 to 95 years, were systemically healthy Caucasian individuals from Russia. Approximately 9 milliliters of peripheral blood were collected from each donor into EDTA-treated Vacutainer tubes. Ficoll-Paque density-gradient centrifugation was used to isolate PBMCs, with at least 7 million per sample. Trizol reagent was used to extract total RNA from the PBMCs, yielding at least 6 micrograms per sample. For every donor, an aliquot of PBMCs went through flow cytometry to measure the percentages of naive CD45RAhigh/CD27high T cells. Library preparation employed 5' RACE. TCRdb shows the sequencer as Illumina HiSeq 2500. The second PCR ran for about 7 to 11 cycles and used a J-beta primer mix along with a sample-barcoded 5' primer. Each TCR beta cDNA molecule received a unique molecular identifier from a template-switch 5' adaptor carrying 12 random nucleotides. Each sample yielded at least 3 million CDR3-containing paired-end reads. First-strand cDNA was synthesized from all RNA with the Mint cDNA synthesis kit, primed by a TRBC-specific oligonucleotide. All cDNA was treated with uracil-DNA glycosylase and then went through a first 18-cycle PCR with the universal primers M1SS and BC2_uni_R. The study's own analysis went as follows. Normalization of each sample was performed by random selection of 1 million high-quality reads, each carrying a distinct molecular identifier. Reads sharing molecular identifiers were discarded rather than binned into consensus sequences. CDR3 identification, clonotype clustering and error correction used MiTCR with a Q25 quality threshold and the strictest error-elimination algorithm. A nonparametric unseen species model using Euler transformation provided a lower-bound estimate of total TCR beta diversity. TCRdb reanalyzed the raw reads on its own, using fastp at Q25 for trimming and MiXCR for clone calling, and kept in-frame beta chains. When rows share a CDR3 protein, they turn into one entry using the most common DNA and genes. In this record, the V and J calls reflect TCRdb's handling and not the investigators' own analysis. The sample table holds 600,000 to 1,000,000 distinct CDR3 sequences, of which just under 25% were seen once. The top ten clonotypes cover more than 3% of the sample.

The CDR1 and CDR2 encoded by the germline V gene are SNHLY and FYNNEI. Taken from cysteine to phenylalanine, the CDR3 has 17 residues. Only the CDR3 DNA is retained, 51 bases long and in frame from the first base. V is pruned by 8 bases and J by 0 bases, leaving 10 bases of the junction without a gene match. Overall study outcomes, separate from this receptor: Observed TCR beta diversity per million T cells fell roughly linearly with age, and a significant reduction was already apparent by age approximately 41. Compared with the aged group, the long-lived group had more naive CD4+ T cells, fewer expanded clones and increased TCR diversity, suggesting age selection. The percentage of naive T cells measured by flow cytometry correlated strongly with observed TCR beta diversity. Estimates of total diversity based on one million sequenced T cells were regarded as lower bounds and as underestimates. Since profiling was done on bulk unsorted PBMCs, naive and antigen-experienced compartments could not be conclusively compared. The CMV infection status of donors was not known, potentially confounding age-related changes in expanded clonotypes.

This sample was also put to use in a study of T cells of mothers and their children. The other study reports the following: The donors were nine systemically healthy Caucasian individuals, made up of three mothers and their six children. cDNA synthesis consumed the entire amount of extracted RNA, loaded at 1.5 ug RNA in each 15 ul reaction. In the second PCR, sample barcodes and 2-4 random nucleotides were introduced via the M1S primer. Over 8 million TCR beta CDR3 reads came from each mother, compared with some 3.1 million reads from each child. TCR recombination output is similarly shaped by thymic selection in related and unrelated pairs, with a minor effect exerted by inherited differences. Normalized repertoire overlap was always slightly but never significantly higher in related than unrelated mother-child pairs. No persistent microchimeric T cell clones were found, with a detection sensitivity of approximately 110 clones per million clonotypes. To look for features that set related mother-child pairs apart from unrelated individuals, the researchers ran deep NGS to compare the TCR beta repertoires of mothers and children. On average, the children were approximately 11 +/- 4 years old, while the mothers were about 40 +/- 4 years old. After adapter ligation was performed with NEBNext reagents, the libraries were sequenced on an Illumina HiSeq 2000 with 100+100 nt paired-end reads. To prevent cross-contamination, the mother and child libraries were prepared a month apart and were sequenced in separate runs. Between about 500,000 and 2,100,000 distinct TCR beta clonotypes were identified per donor. Naive TCR beta clonotypes were estimated from low-frequency clonotypes matched to each donor's FACS-determined naive share, without sorting.

The receptor's source is a boy between 10 and 17 years old in good health. The chain links TRBV2 with TRBJ2-1; a stretch of 10 junction bases matches TRBD2. Sequenced: blood. The CDR3 loop reads CASGVLAGVISYNEQFF. In nucleotide form, the sequence is TGTGCCAGCGGGGTCCTAGCGGGGGTGATCTCCTACAATGAGCAGTTCTTC.